One sample yielded the 10 T cell receptor beta chains listed below, sequenced in a study of blood T cell repertoires in COVID-19. The method was immunoSEQ multiplex PCR; TCRdb's version includes in-frame clones alone and lacks a portion of them. The sample includes 150,000 to 250,000 clones, 79% of them seen just once. The source material was peripheral blood. The receptors derive from a woman aged 40-49 years with COVID-19, enrolled during active disease.

This chain's CDR3 is CASSDSGSFSEQYF. CDR3 coding DNA: TGTGCCAGCAGTGATAGCGGGAGTTTCTCCGAGCAGTACTTC. V is TRBV25-1 and J is TRBJ2-7; 9 bases are shared with TRBD2. V gave up 3 bases and J gave up 6 bases; unmatched junction bases: 6. CDR1 is MGHDK and CDR2 is SYGVNS in the germline V gene. CDR3 size: 14 residues.

This sequence joins TRBV11-2 and TRBJ1-2, with D possibly being TRBD1 (5 bases). Germline V lookup: CDR1 SGHAT, CDR2 FQNNGV. The CDR3 has 15 amino acids. Trimming took off 1 base at V and 6 bases at J, with 15 bases between the two ends. The CDR3 region has the DNA TGTGCCAGCAGCTTAGCGGGGGGGTGGCAGGATGGCTACACCTTC. Translated, it gives CASSLAGGWQDGYTF.

The chain links TRBV7-8 to TRBJ2-7; D remains unclear. CDR1 and CDR2 from the germline V gene are SGHVS and FQNEAQ. The CDR3 has 13 residues. V lost 1 base and J 5 bases, leaving 9 bases between the germline ends. The CDR3 loop is CASSLGMQDEQYF. The CDR3 DNA follows: TGTGCCAGCAGCTTAGGTATGCAGGACGAGCAGTACTTC.

The genes are TRBV29-1 and TRBJ1-2; tentatively, D is TRBD1 (6 bases). Germline loops: CDR1 SQVTM, CDR2 ANQGSEA. V was trimmed by 1 base and J by 4 bases, leaving 16 bases between them. The CDR3 is 15 residues long. As DNA, the CDR3 is TGCAGCGTTGAAGTCCCTCGGGACAACTTCTATGGCTACACCTTC. This codes for CSVEVPRDNFYGYTF.

The chain is built from TRBV6-6 and TRBJ1-5; 7 nucleotides agree with TRBD1. The V gene end was trimmed by 4 bases and the J gene end by 0 bases; junction bases not matched to a gene: 3. The V gene's germline CDR1 is MNHNY and CDR2 SVGAGI (reference sequence). The CDR3 has 15 amino acids. The CDR3 protein is CASSFRDSSNQPQHF. CDR3 nucleotides: TGTGCCAGCAGTTTCCGGGACAGTAGCAATCAGCCCCAGCATTTT.

The chain recombines TRBV18 with TRBJ2-7, with 8 bases matching TRBD1. This CDR3 has 15 amino acids. V dropped 7 bases and J dropped 5; count of bases not matched to a gene: 13. CDR1 is KGHSH, CDR2 LQKENI, per germline. The CDR3 nucleotides are TGTGCCAGCTGCTCACGAGGACAGGGAACCCACGAGCAGTACTTC. Protein sequence: CASCSRGQGTHEQYF.

The chain links TRBV5-4 to TRBJ2-5; 10 bases align to TRBD1. V was clipped by 4 bases and J by 3 bases; unmatched bases: 6. The CDR3 length is 15 residues. Germline CDR1 and CDR2: SGHNT and YYREEE (reference sequence). CDR3 sequence (DNA): TGTGCCAGCAGCCCGAGACAGGGGGCCAAAGAGACCCAGTACTTC. Its protein product is CASSPRQGAKETQYF.

This clone was seen only a few times. The chain has TRBV21-1 and TRBJ1-2; the D call TRBD1 from the table was never checked on the DNA. TRBV21-1 is flagged as a pseudogene. This CDR3 is built from 14 residues. The CDR3 nucleotides are TGTGCCAGCAGCAGAGGGGACAACGACTATGGCTACACCTTC. Translated: CASSRGDNDYGYTF.

This rearrangement joins TRBV5-5 to TRBJ2-1; a possible D gene is TRBD2 (5 bases). The CDR3 is 16 residues long. Per the germline V gene, CDR1 is SGHKS and CDR2 is YYEKEE (reference sequence). The V end was cut by 0 bases, the J end by 0 bases, with 10 bases between. CDR3 sequence: CASSLAGLTSYNEQFF. CDR3 sequence (DNA): TGTGCCAGCAGCTTGGCCGGACTGACCTCCTACAATGAGCAGTTCTTC.

The rearrangement links TRBV2 to TRBJ2-6, with 7 bases lining up with TRBD1. The CDR3 covers 14 residues. V was clipped by 8 bases and J by 2 bases; unmatched bases: 3. CDR1 SNHLY and CDR2 FYNNEI come from the germline V gene. The CDR3 region has the DNA TGTGCCAGCCGGGACAGTCCTGGGGCCAACGTCCTGACTTTC. The encoded protein is CASRDSPGANVLTF.